What follows is one T cell receptor beta chain and its context. The TCR beta CDR3 regions underwent amplification using RNA transcripts as the source. HTBI primers were used for first-round RT-PCR of the TCR CDR3. TCRdb used MiXCR to reprocess the multiplex PCR reads, holding one entry per CDR3 protein. The table shows just over 550,000 distinct CDR3 sequences, with around 45% occurring only once. Trimming cost V 4 bases and J 9 bases, with 13 bases left between them. CDR1 is ENHRY, CDR2 SYGVKD, per germline. The CDR3 runs 13 residues. This sample was included in a study of T cells in Graves' hyperthyroidism and ophthalmopathy.

The sample consisted of peripheral blood or thyroid tissue (not recorded which). This chain connects TRBV10-3 to TRBJ1-5; no firm D call. This receptor was obtained from a young woman with Graves' hyperthyroidism. The CDR3 bases are TGTGCCATCAGTGGAGCTAGCGGGATGCCCCAGCATTTT. Translation: CAISGASGMPQHF.